One sample yielded the 5 T cell receptor beta chains listed below, sequenced in a study of blood T cell repertoires in COVID-19. Measured with immunoSEQ multiplex PCR; TCRdb has only the in-frame clones, and not every one. The table lists approximately 240,000 clones, around 82% of them singletons. The sample taken for sequencing was peripheral blood. The receptor set was obtained from a woman under 40 who had recovered from COVID-19.

This chain links TRBV5-5 with TRBJ1-5; possibly TRBD1 for D (5 bases). Looked up from germline, CDR1 is SGHKS and CDR2 is YYEKEE (reference sequence). V was cut by 2 bases and J by 3 bases, with 12 bases left in between. CDR3 length: 15 residues. The CDR3 loop is CASSLYDRTNQPQHF. The CDR3 DNA reads TGTGCCAGCAGCTTATATGACAGAACCAATCAGCCCCAGCATTTT.

V gene TRBV4-2 combines with J gene TRBJ2-2, with D possibly matching TRBD1 (6 bases). Trimming shortened V by 0 bases and J by 6 bases, and 14 bases separated the two germline ends. Germline CDR1 reads LGHNA; CDR2 reads YNFKEQ. The CDR3 runs to 16 residues. CDR3 nucleotides: TGTGCCAGCAGCCAAGATAGGGCAGGGGAATCCGGGGAGCTGTTTTTT. Residues: CASSQDRAGESGELFF.

The chain joins TRBV4-1 to TRBJ2-1; 8 bases match TRBD2. Germline V CDR1 and CDR2: MGHRA, YSYEKL. V trimming: 0 bases; J trimming: 7 bases; junction bases outside the gene matches: 5. This CDR3 has 15 residues. The CDR3 DNA is TGCGCCAGCAGCCAAGATAAACTAGCGGCAAATGAGCAGTTCTTC. Protein: CASSQDKLAANEQFF.

The chain couples TRBV6-5 to TRBJ2-3; TRBD1 matches 7 bases. The CDR3 has 15 residues. The trim removed 6 bases at V and 0 bases at J, leaving 6 bases unmatched. Germline CDR1 MNHEY, CDR2 SVGAGI. The CDR3 nucleotides are TGTGCCAGCAGAGGGACAGTCACTAGCACAGATACGCAGTATTTT. This translates into CASRGTVTSTDTQYF.

The chain combines TRBV5-5 with TRBJ2-5, with unresolved D. Germline V gene data show CDR1 as SGHKS and CDR2 as YYEKEE (reference sequence). The CDR3 runs to 14 residues. Trimming removed 0 bases from V and 2 bases from J, with 8 bases in between. The CDR3 DNA is TGTGCCAGCAGCTTGGCTAAGAGTCAAGAGACCCAGTACTTC. Protein sequence: CASSLAKSQETQYF. The entire variable domain, with the rest obtained from reference TRBV5-5 and TRBJ2-5, is as follows: DAGVTQSPTHLIKTRGQQVTLRCSPISGHKSVSWYQQVLGQGPQFIFQYYEKEERGRGNFPDRFSARQFPNYSSELNVNALLLGDSALYLCASSLAKSQETQYFGPGTRLLVL.